This T cell receptor (beta chain) was retrieved from a study of technical replicates of blood from a handful of donors. Here immunoSEQ multiplex PCR was the method, and the copy in TCRdb shows in-frame clones only, minus some. Here the sample spans over 80,000 clones, around 96% being singletons. This clone was seen just once. The CDR3 runs to 14 residues. Trimming removed 5 bases at V and 6 bases at J, with 14 bases between. Germline V gene lookup returns CDR1 SGHTA and CDR2 FQGNSA. The chain recombines TRBV7-2 with TRBJ1-5, with D unresolved. The receptor comes from a human donor in good health. The sample consisted of T cells isolated from PBMCs. CDR3 DNA: TGTGCCAGCAGCATCCGGGGTCGGGGTCAGCCCCAGCATTTT. This sequence encodes CASSIRGRGQPQHF.